This entry concerns a single T cell receptor beta chain. These data originate in a study of blood T cell repertoires in COVID-19. Looking at the study overall: Sites in the United States, Italy and Spain provided acute and convalescent COVID-19 samples. T cells, B-cell-depleted T cells, or PBMCs provided the cDNA or gDNA that served as material.

V was pared by 5 bases and J by 6 bases, with 6 bases of the junction left unmatched. CDR1 is MDHEN, CDR2 SYDVKM, per germline. This CDR3 has 15 amino acids. Original methodology: Reference gene primers were amplified, and this amplification served to estimate nucleated cell counts. TCRdb's table, derived via immunoSEQ multiplex PCR, lists solely in-frame clones and lacks some. That table is the source of V, J and clone size, and D and trimming were worked out from the DNA. This table has more than 95,000 clones, roughly four fifths appearing once. The sequenced material came from peripheral blood. This clonotype originated in a woman between 50 and 59 years old with acute or convalescent COVID-19. The chain employs TRBV28 and TRBJ2-1, with 11 bases lining up with TRBD2. CDR3 loop: CASSPLAGEVNEQFF. CDR3 nucleotides: TGTGCCAGCAGTCCACTAGCGGGAGAAGTCAATGAGCAGTTCTTC.